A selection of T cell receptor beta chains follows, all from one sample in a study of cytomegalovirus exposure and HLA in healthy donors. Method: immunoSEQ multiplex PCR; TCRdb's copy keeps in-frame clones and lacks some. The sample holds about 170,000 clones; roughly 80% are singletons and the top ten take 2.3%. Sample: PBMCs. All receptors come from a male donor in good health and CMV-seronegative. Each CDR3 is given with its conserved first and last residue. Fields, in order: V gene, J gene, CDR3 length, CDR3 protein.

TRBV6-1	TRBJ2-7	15	CASRDLAGGPYEQYF
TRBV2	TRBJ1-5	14	CASRGTGINQPQHF
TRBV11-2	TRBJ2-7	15	CASSLVGRAGDEQYF
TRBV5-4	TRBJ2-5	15	CASSLLAGGGETQYF
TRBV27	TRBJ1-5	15	CASSLYGGDNQPQHF
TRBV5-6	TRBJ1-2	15	CASSLVGRVDYGYTF
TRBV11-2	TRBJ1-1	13	CASSLDMGQKAFF
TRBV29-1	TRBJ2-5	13	CSVAGTRGETQYF
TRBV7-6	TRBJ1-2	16	CASSPIILTPLGGYTF
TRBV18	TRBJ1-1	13	CASSPRTGTEAFF
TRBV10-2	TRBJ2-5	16	CASSEWGGGAQETQYF
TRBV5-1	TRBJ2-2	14	CASSNGGSTGELFF
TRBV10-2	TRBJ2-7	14	CASSPLITGGEQYF
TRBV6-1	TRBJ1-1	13	CASSGGGGAEAFF
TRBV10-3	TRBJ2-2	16	CAITKDRGGNTGELFF
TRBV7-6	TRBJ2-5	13	CASSPSYQETQYF
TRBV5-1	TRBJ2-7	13	CASSSTGSYEQYF
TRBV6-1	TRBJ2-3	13	CASSEQYGDTQYF
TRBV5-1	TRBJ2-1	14	CASSLSGAYNEQFF
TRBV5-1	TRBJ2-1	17	CASSSIEVAGGYNEQFF
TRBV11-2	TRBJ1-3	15	CASSFRGTSGNTIYF
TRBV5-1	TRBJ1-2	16	CASSLAVGDRGNGYTF
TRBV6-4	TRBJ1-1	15	CASSDSGLPNTEAFF
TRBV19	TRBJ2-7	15	CASSPTGGGRYEQYF
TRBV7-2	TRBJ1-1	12	CASSLDLQGLSF
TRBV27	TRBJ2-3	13	CASRPSGADTQYF
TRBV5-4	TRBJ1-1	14	CASSSTREGGLAFF
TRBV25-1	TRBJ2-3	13	CASSEGGGDTQYF
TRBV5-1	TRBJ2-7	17	CASSPVAAGTGGYEQYF
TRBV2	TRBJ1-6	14	CASSDPSGSSPLHF
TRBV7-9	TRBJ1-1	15	CASSLGQGSFTEAFF
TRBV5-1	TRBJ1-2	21	CASSIPPRQRGQRQKRAGYTF
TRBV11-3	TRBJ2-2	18	CASSFSSGGFYDTGELFF
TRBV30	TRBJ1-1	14	CAGGRGITDTEAFF
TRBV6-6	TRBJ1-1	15	CASNNLQRVNTEAFF
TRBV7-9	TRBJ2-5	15	CSSTQTRGYQETQYF
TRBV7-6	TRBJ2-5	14	CASSLEVRGETQYF
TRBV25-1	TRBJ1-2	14	CASSSTQGLRGYTF
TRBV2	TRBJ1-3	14	CASSGPGTGNTIYF
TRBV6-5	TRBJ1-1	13	CASRAPYDTEAFF
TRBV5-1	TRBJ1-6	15	CASSPRDRVPSPLHF
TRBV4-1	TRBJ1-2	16	CASSQEPVQGSDGYTF
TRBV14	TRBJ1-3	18	CASSAAPTGSYSGNTIYF
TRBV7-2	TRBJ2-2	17	CASSGARRQQKGGELFF
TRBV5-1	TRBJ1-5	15	CASSLSDSSNQPQHF
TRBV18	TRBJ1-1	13	CASSPLTRAEAFF
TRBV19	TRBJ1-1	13	CASSMQENTEAFF
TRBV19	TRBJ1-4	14	CASSPGHIAEKLFF
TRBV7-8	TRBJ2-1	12	CASSPRANEQFF
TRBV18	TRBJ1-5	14	CASSRGRSNQPQHF
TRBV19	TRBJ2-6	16	CASMDRGLRGANVLTF
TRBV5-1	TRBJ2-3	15	CASSLTGLSTDTQYF
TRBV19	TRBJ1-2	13	CASSIFRNYGYTF
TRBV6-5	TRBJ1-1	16	CASSYWGRQGGTEAFF
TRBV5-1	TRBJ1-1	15	CASSQTGGMVTEAFF
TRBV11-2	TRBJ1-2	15	CASSLGGDSNYGYTF
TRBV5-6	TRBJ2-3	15	CASSLGPTSTDTQYF
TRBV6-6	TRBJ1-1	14	CASSYRGMNTEAFF
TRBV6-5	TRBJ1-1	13	CASSYTANTEAFF